This TCR beta chain was retrieved from a study of blood T cell repertoires in COVID-19. About the research overall: Nucleic acid was either cDNA or gDNA, and it came from T cells, B-cell-depleted T cells, or PBMCs.

CDR1 is SQVTM and CDR2 is ANQGSEA in the germline V gene. The junction had 17 bases not matched to a gene; V was cut back by 8 bases and J by 4 bases. This CDR3 spans 15 amino acids. Repertoires were generated with immunoSEQ multiplex PCR, while TCRdb's copy carries only in-frame clones and drops some. The profile covers 55,000 to 85,000 clones, with roughly 80% appearing a single time and 0.83% taken by the ten largest. V is TRBV29-1 and J is TRBJ2-7; 7 nucleotides align to TRBD2. This TCR derives from a woman in her 70s with acute or convalescent COVID-19. What was sequenced was peripheral blood. CDR3 in amino acids: CSILVMGGIQYEQYF. The CDR3 nucleotides read TGCAGCATTCTAGTGATGGGGGGGATTCAATACGAGCAGTACTTC.